Listed below are T cell receptor beta chains from one sample, sequenced in a study of graft-versus-host responses after intestinal transplantation. This table comes from immunoSEQ multiplex PCR, and its TCRdb copy is limited to in-frame clones, with some not included. The sample lists around 1,600 clones; roughly 90% were seen once. The sequences come from PBMCs, collected 8 days after intestinal transplant. These receptors all stem from a human patient who received an intestinal transplant, so some T cells may come from the graft donor. Each CDR3 is given with its conserved first and last residue. The D gene is left open where the match is weak. Size values are once, few and many counts, or a class for expanded clones, and some rows have none.

TRBD1 TRBJ1-1 TRBV5-1 . CASSQGQGAAEAFF TGCGCCAGCAGCCAGGGACAGGGGGCCGCTGAAGCTTTCTTT
TRBD2 TRBJ2-1 TRBV9 . CASSVTLSGVQFF TGTGCCAGCAGCGTAACGCTCAGCGGGGTGCAGTTCTTC
. TRBJ1-3 TRBV21-1 . CASSKAKAGGPSNSGNTIYF TGTGCCAGCAGCAAAGCAAAAGCGGGGGGGCCCTCCAACTCTGGAAACACCATATATTTT
. TRBJ1-2 TRBV19 . CASSPSRHTF TGTGCCAGTAGCCCTTCACGCCACACCTTC
. TRBJ1-5 TRBV6-9 once CASSPLRDQPQHF TGTGCCAGCAGTCCCCTTAGAGATCAGCCCCAGCATTTT
. TRBJ2-5 TRBV20-1 . CSAERKETQYF TGCAGTGCTGAAAGAAAAGAGACCCAGTACTTC
TRBD2 TRBJ2-5 TRBV2 . CASSELAGPGETQYF TGTGCCAGCAGTGAACTAGCGGGGCCGGGAGAGACCCAGTACTTC
. TRBJ1-3 TRBV7-7 . CASSSSPVPGNTIYF TGTGCTAGCAGCTCCTCCCCGGTCCCGGGAAACACCATATATTTT
TRBD2 TRBJ2-5 TRBV4-2 . CASSHGRWGGIWETQYF TGTGCCAGCAGCCATGGCCGTTGGGGGGGAATTTGGGAGACCCAGTACTTC
TRBD2 TRBJ2-1 TRBV15 . CATSRDTGGSYNEQFF TGTGCTACCAGCAGAGATACGGGAGGCTCCTACAATGAGCAGTTCTTC
. TRBJ1-5 TRBV19 few CASSDINQPQHF TGTGCCAGTAGTGACATTAATCAGCCCCAGCATTTT
. TRBJ2-1 TRBV5-1 . CASTSDIASSYNEQFF TGCGCCAGCACTTCTGACATAGCTAGCTCCTACAATGAGCAGTTCTTC
TRBD1 TRBJ1-2 TRBV6-1 . CASSPEWTGIYGYTF TGTGCCAGCAGTCCTGAATGGACAGGGATCTATGGCTACACCTTC
TRBD2 TRBJ2-1 TRBV19 . CASSSSGTSGSGYEQFF TGTGCCAGTAGTTCCTCCGGGACTAGCGGGAGTGGCTATGAGCAGTTCTTC
. TRBJ1-1 TRBV6-6 . CASSYLKQVEAFF TGTGCCAGCAGTTACCTAAAACAGGTTGAAGCTTTCTTT